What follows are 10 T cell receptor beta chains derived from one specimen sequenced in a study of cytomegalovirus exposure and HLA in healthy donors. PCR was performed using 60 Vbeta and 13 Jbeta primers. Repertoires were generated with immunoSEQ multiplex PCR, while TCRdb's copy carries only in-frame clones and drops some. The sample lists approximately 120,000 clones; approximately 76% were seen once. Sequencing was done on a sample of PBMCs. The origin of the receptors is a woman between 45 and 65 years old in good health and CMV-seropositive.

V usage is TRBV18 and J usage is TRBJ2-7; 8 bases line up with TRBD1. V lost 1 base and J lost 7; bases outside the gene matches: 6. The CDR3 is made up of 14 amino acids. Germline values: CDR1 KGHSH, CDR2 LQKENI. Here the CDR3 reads CASSPRQGSREQYF. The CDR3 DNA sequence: TGTGCCAGCTCACCACGACAGGGGTCGAGGGAGCAGTACTTC.

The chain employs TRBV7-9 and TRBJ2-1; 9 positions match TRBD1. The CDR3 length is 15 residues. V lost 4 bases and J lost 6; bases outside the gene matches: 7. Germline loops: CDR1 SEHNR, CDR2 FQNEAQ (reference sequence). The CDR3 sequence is CASSYRQGGGNEQFF. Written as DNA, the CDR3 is TGTGCCAGCAGCTACCGACAGGGGGGCGGCAATGAGCAGTTCTTC.

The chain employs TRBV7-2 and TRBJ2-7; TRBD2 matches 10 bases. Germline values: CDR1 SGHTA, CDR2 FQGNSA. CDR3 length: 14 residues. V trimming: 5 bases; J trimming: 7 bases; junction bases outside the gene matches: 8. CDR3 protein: CASSPSGGADEQYF. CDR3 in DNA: TGTGCCAGCAGCCCAAGCGGGGGGGCCGATGAGCAGTACTTC. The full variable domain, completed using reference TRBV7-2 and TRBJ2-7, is GAGVSQSPSNKVTEKGKDVELRCDPISGHTALYWYRQSLGQGLEFLIYFQGNSAPDKSGLPSDRFSAERTGGSVSTLTIQRTQQEDSAVYLCASSPSGGADEQYFGPGTRLTVT.

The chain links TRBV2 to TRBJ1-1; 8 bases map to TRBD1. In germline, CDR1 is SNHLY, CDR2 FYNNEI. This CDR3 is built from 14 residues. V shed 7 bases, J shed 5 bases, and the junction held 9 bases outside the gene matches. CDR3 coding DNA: TGTGCCAGCACTCTAGACAGGGGAAGAACTGAAGCTTTCTTT. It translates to CASTLDRGRTEAFF.

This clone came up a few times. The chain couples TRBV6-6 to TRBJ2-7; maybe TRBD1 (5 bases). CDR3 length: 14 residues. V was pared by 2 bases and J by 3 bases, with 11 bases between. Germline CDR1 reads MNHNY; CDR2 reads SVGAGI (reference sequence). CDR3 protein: CASSYGAPNYEQYF. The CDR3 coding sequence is TGTGCCAGCAGTTACGGGGCGCCTAACTACGAGCAGTACTTC.

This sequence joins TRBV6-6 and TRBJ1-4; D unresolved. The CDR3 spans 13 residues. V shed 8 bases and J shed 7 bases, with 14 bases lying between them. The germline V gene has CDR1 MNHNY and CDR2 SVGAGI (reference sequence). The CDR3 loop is CASLGSLVEKLFF. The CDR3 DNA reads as TGTGCCAGCTTGGGCAGTCTTGTTGAAAAACTGTTTTTT.

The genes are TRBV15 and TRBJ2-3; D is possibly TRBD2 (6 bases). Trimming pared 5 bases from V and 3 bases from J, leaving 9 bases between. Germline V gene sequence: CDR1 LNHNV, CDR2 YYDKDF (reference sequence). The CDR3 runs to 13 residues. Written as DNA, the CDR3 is TGTGCCACCAGCCGCGGGATAACAGATACGCAGTATTTT. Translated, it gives CATSRGITDTQYF. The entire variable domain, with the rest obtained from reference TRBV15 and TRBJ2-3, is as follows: DAMVIQNPRYQVTQFGKPVTLSCSQTLNHNVMYWYQQKSSQAPKLLFHYYDKDFNNEADTPDNFQSRRPNTSFCFLDIRSPGLGDTAMYLCATSRGITDTQYFGPGTRLTVL.

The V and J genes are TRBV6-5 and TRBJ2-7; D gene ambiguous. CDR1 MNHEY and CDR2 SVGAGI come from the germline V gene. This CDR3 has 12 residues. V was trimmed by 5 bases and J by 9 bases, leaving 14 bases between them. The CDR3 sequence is CASSPLPTRQYF. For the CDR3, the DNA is TGTGCCAGCAGTCCCCTACCTACGAGGCAGTACTTC.

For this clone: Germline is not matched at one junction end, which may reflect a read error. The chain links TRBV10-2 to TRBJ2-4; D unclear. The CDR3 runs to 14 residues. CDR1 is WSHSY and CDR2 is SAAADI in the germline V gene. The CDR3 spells CASSERLAKNSQYF. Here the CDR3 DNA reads TGCGCCAGCAGTGAACGGCTGGCCAAAAACAGTCAGTACTTC.

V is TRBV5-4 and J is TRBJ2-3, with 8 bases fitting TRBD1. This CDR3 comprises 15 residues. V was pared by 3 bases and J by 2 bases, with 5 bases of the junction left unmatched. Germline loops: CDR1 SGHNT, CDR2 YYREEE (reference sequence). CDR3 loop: CASSYRDRTTDTQYF. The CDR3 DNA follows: TGTGCCAGCAGCTATCGGGACAGGACCACAGATACGCAGTATTTT.